A single sample gave rise to the 28 T cell receptor beta chains below, sequenced in a study of shared clonotypes between healthy human individuals. Produced via immunoSEQ multiplex PCR; TCRdb's table is partial and in-frame only. This table has more than 1.2 million clones, roughly 98.5% appearing once. Material: naive CD4+ T cells sorted from blood. Subset reported: CD45RA+ positively selected. The receptors come from a man aged 25 to 45 in good health.

The chain links TRBV29-1 to TRBJ2-1; 14 bases agree with TRBD2. Germline-derived CDR1 and CDR2 are SQVTM and ANQGSEA. The CDR3 contains 14 residues. V shed 3 bases and J 9 bases; nucleotides not matched to a gene: 4. The CDR3 nucleotides are TGCAGCGTTGAGGGGACTAGCGGGAGAACTGAGCAGTTCTTC. Amino acids: CSVEGTSGRTEQFF.

This clone has just one count. The V gene is TRBV30, the J gene TRBJ2-1, with D unresolved. The CDR3 has 13 amino acids. V was pared by 0 bases and J by 9 bases, with 12 bases between. Looked up from germline, CDR1 is GTSNPN and CDR2 is SVGIG (reference sequence). In DNA form, the CDR3 reads TGTGCCTGGAGTGTACGAACAGAGAGTGAGCAGTTCTTC. This translates into CAWSVRTESEQFF.

The V gene is TRBV7-9, the J gene TRBJ2-7; maybe TRBD2 (6 bases). Germline CDR1 and CDR2: SEHNR and FQNEAQ (reference sequence). The V gene lost 5 bases and the J gene lost 4 bases, with 12 bases spanning the gap. This CDR3 comprises 13 residues. The CDR3 region has the DNA TGTGCCAGCAGCGGGAGGACTCCATACGAGCAGTACTTC. Its protein is CASSGRTPYEQYF.

This clone came up a few times. CDR3 nucleotides: TGTGCCAGCACCCTAAGGAGGGCTAACGAGCAGTACTTC. It codes for CASTLRRANEQYF. The chain uses TRBV7-2 and TRBJ2-7, with a weak D call TRBD2 (6 bases). Germline CDR1 SGHTA, CDR2 FQGNSA. The V and J ends lost 7 bases and 5 bases respectively, with 15 bases between them. The CDR3 contains 13 residues.

V gene TRBV2 combines with J gene TRBJ1-2, with D hard to call. Germline V lookup: CDR1 SNHLY, CDR2 FYNNEI. The CDR3 covers 15 residues. Trimming stripped 8 bases from V and 0 bases from J, with 16 bases between. DNA of the CDR3: TGTGCCAGCGGTAGGGCAGGAACAGCTAACTATGGCTACACCTTC. Translated: CASGRAGTANYGYTF. The whole variable domain, filled in from reference TRBV2 and TRBJ1-2, reads EPEVTQTPSHQVTQMGQEVILRCVPISNHLYFYWYRQILGQKVEFLVSFYNNEISEKSEIFDDQFSVERPDGSNFTLKIRSTKLEDSAMYFCASGRAGTANYGYTFGSGTRLTVV.

This rearrangement joins TRBV27 to TRBJ2-1; TRBD2 agrees at 9 bases. The CDR3 totals 17 residues. V lost 3 bases, J lost 3 bases, and 9 bases stayed unmatched. Germline loops: CDR1 MNHEY, CDR2 SMNVEV (reference sequence). The CDR3 coding sequence is TGTGCCAGCAGTTTCAGATCCAGCGGGAGGATCTACAATGAGCAGTTCTTC. This encodes CASSFRSSGRIYNEQFF.

The V call is TRBV5-5, the J call TRBJ2-1; TRBD2 matches 9 bases. The CDR3 spans 15 residues. J lost 2 bases, V lost 3 bases, and 3 bases had no gene match. Germline V gene data show CDR1 as SGHKS and CDR2 as YYEKEE (reference sequence). The CDR3 here is CASSYLAGTYNEQFF. CDR3 coding DNA: TGTGCCAGCAGCTATCTAGCGGGAACCTACAATGAGCAGTTCTTC.

This rearrangement joins TRBV9 to TRBJ2-7; weak D call: TRBD2 (5 bases). The ends were cut back, 0 bases at V and 7 bases at J, with 26 bases in the middle. The CDR3 has 18 amino acids. Looked up from germline, CDR1 is SGDLS and CDR2 is YYNGEE. CDR3 coding DNA: TGTGCCAGCAGCGTAGGCCCTATACTAGTCGACCGCCTGGAGGAGCAGTACTTC. Protein product: CASSVGPILVDRLEEQYF.

V usage is TRBV19 and J usage is TRBJ2-2; D call uncertain. CDR1 is LNHDA and CDR2 is SQIVND in the germline V gene (reference sequence). CDR3 length equals 13 residues. V was shortened by 7 bases and J by 4 bases, with 10 bases between the two germline ends. CDR3 nucleotides: TGTGCCAGTACCTTCAGACCCACCGGGGAGCTGTTTTTT. Its translation: CASTFRPTGELFF.

The chain joins TRBV18 to TRBJ2-2, with D hard to call. Germline CDR1 is KGHSH and CDR2 is LQKENI. This CDR3 comprises 15 residues. Trimming took 1 base from V and 6 from J, leaving 12 bases between them. The DNA for the CDR3 is TGTGCCAGCTCACCACGGAGTTGGACCGCCGGGGAGCTGTTTTTT. Protein sequence: CASSPRSWTAGELFF.

CDR3 coding DNA: TGTGCCAGCAGCGTAGCCTCAGTCCCCACCTACGAGCAGTACTTC. Protein sequence: CASSVASVPTYEQYF. This chain connects TRBV9 to TRBJ2-7; D not resolved. V gave up 0 bases and J gave up 2 bases, with 12 bases separating them. The CDR3 is 15 amino acids. Germline lookup yields CDR1 SGDLS and CDR2 YYNGEE.

The chain recombines TRBV28 with TRBJ2-7, with no clear D. Deletions cut 3 bases from V and 0 bases from J, with 9 bases between. This CDR3 has 14 residues. The germline V gene has CDR1 MDHEN and CDR2 SYDVKM. CDR3 sequence: CASSFSVLSYEQYF. The DNA for the CDR3 is TGTGCCAGCAGTTTTTCAGTTCTCTCCTACGAGCAGTACTTC.

The chain has TRBV5-4 and TRBJ2-2, with TRBD2 as a possible D gene (5 bases). Germline V CDR1 and CDR2: SGHNT, YYREEE (reference sequence). V was cut by 4 bases and J by 9 bases, with 25 bases left in between. The CDR3 runs 17 residues. The CDR3 DNA reads as TGTGCCAGCAGCCTCGGGGTGGGTCCAAAAGATTTCAGGGAGCTGTTTTTT. It codes for CASSLGVGPKDFRELFF.

The rearrangement joins TRBV7-9 to TRBJ2-3, with D possibly matching TRBD2 (6 bases). Germline values: CDR1 SEHNR, CDR2 FQNEAQ (reference sequence). Trimming cost V 3 bases and J 2 bases, with 15 bases left between them. There are 16 residues in the CDR3. Here the CDR3 DNA reads TGTGCCAGCAGCTTTGGTAGGGCGGGATTCACAGATACGCAGTATTTT. It specifies CASSFGRAGFTDTQYF.

The chain is built from TRBV5-6 and TRBJ1-2, with D uncertain. With 0 bases removed from V and 4 bases from J, the gap between germline ends came to 13 bases. Germline V lookup: CDR1 SGHDT, CDR2 YYEEEE. This CDR3 is built from 15 residues. CDR3 residues: CASSLEGATVYGYTF. The CDR3 coding sequence is TGTGCCAGCAGCTTGGAGGGTGCCACCGTCTATGGCTACACCTTC.

V usage is TRBV5-1 and J usage is TRBJ2-1, with 12 bases fitting TRBD2. The ends lost 3 bases at V and 9 bases at J; junction bases unmatched: 7. The CDR3 contains 15 residues. Looked up from germline, CDR1 is SGHRS and CDR2 is YFSETQ. The DNA for the CDR3 is TGCGCCAGCAGCTCTCTAGCGGGAGGGCTCGGTGAGCAGTTCTTC. Its protein product is CASSSLAGGLGEQFF. Full variable domain (outside the CDR3, taken from reference TRBV5-1 and TRBJ2-1): KAGVTQTPRYLIKTRGQQVTLSCSPISGHRSVSWYQQTPGQGLQFLFEYFSETQRNKGNFPGRFSGRQFSNSRSEMNVSTLELGDSALYLCASSSLAGGLGEQFFGPGTRLTVL.

The chain links TRBV13 to TRBJ1-1; 8 nucleotides line up with TRBD1. The germline CDR1 and CDR2 sequences are PRHDT and FYEKMQ (reference sequence). V trimming: 5 bases; J trimming: 1 base; junction bases outside the gene matches: 9. The CDR3 spans 16 residues. CDR3 sequence reads: CASSEGRGRKNTEAFF. The CDR3 DNA reads as TGTGCCAGCAGCGAGGGCAGGGGGCGGAAGAACACTGAAGCTTTCTTT.

V usage is TRBV10-3 and J usage is TRBJ2-7, with 9 bases that match TRBD1. The germline V gene encodes CDR1 ENHRY and CDR2 SYGVKD. The V gene end was trimmed by 0 bases and the J gene end by 3 bases; junction bases not matched to a gene: 6. The CDR3 is 16 amino acids. The CDR3 bases are TGTGCCATCAGTGAGTCGTTCGGGACAGGGATCTACGAGCAGTACTTC. Protein: CAISESFGTGIYEQYF.

The chain employs TRBV13 and TRBJ2-5, with D perhaps TRBD1 (6 bases). CDR3 length: 15 residues. V was shortened by 5 bases and J by 1 base, with 14 bases between the two germline ends. In germline, CDR1 is PRHDT, CDR2 FYEKMQ (reference sequence). The CDR3 here is CASSVRTALQETQYF. For the CDR3, the DNA is TGTGCCAGCAGCGTACGGACAGCCCTCCAAGAGACCCAGTACTTC. Full variable domain (rest looked up from reference TRBV13 and TRBJ2-5): AAGVIQSPRHLIKEKRETATLKCYPIPRHDTVYWYQQGPGQDPQFLISFYEKMQSDKGSIPDRFSAQQFSDYHSELNMSSLELGDSALYFCASSVRTALQETQYFGPGTRLLVL.

The CDR3 is CASSQGPKRESEHNEQFF. CDR3 DNA sequence: TGCGCCAGCAGCCAAGGGCCGAAGCGGGAGTCCGAGCACAATGAGCAGTTCTTC. This sequence joins TRBV4-3 and TRBJ2-1; 8 bases are a match to TRBD2. The CDR3 extends over 18 amino acids. Germline V gene sequence: CDR1 LGHNA, CDR2 YSLEER. Trimming removed 1 base from V and 5 bases from J; junction bases left unmatched: 13.

J is TRBJ1-5 and V is TRBV9; D is possibly TRBD1 (6 bases). Germline CDR1 SGDLS, CDR2 YYNGEE. The CDR3 is 13 amino acids. V was clipped by 4 bases and J by 1 base, with 6 bases between them. The CDR3 region has the DNA TGTGCCAGCAGCAGGGGGAGCAATCAGCCCCAGCATTTT. As protein: CASSRGSNQPQHF.

As concerns this clone: A read error may account for a junction end that differs from germline. The V and J genes are TRBV7-8 and TRBJ2-7; TRBD1 is a possible D gene (5 bases). Germline values: CDR1 SGHVS, CDR2 FQNEAQ. This CDR3 has 14 amino acids. CDR3 DNA sequence: TGTGCCAGCAGCCCCACCAGGGCCCAAAATCAGGCCCACTTC. Amino acids: CASSPTRAQNQAHF. Using reference TRBV7-8 and TRBJ2-7 for the parts outside the CDR3, the full variable domain is GAGVSQSPRYKVAKRGQDVALRCDPISGHVSLFWYQQALGQGPEFLTYFQNEAQLDKSGLPSDRFFAERPEGSVSTLKIQRTQQEDSAVYLCASSPTRAQNQAHFGPGTRLTVT.

Concerning this clone itself: One end of the junction does not line up with germline, which may come from a read error. The rearrangement joins TRBV7-9 to TRBJ2-3; TRBD1 matches 7 bases. This CDR3 is 17 amino acids long. From germline, CDR1 is SEHNR and CDR2 FQNEAQ (reference sequence). This CDR3 reads CASNLASTGMGTDTQYF. The CDR3 DNA follows: TGTGCCAGCAACTTAGCTTCGACAGGGATGGGGACAGATACGCAGTATTTT. Full variable domain (rest looked up from reference TRBV7-9 and TRBJ2-3): DTGVSQNPRHKITKRGQNVTFRCDPISEHNRLYWYRQTLGQGPEFLTYFQNEAQLEKSRLLSDRFSAERPKGSFSTLEIQRTEQGDSAMYLCASNLASTGMGTDTQYFGPGTRLTVL.

This clone has just a few counts. The CDR3 DNA follows: TGTGCCAGCAGCAAAGGGTGGGGCAGAGTAGGCTACGAGCAGTACTTC. It yields the protein CASSKGWGRVGYEQYF. This rearrangement joins TRBV21-1 to TRBJ2-7; TRBD1 is the table's D call, not checked against the DNA. TRBV21-1 represents a pseudogene. The CDR3 extends over 16 amino acids.

Note on this clone: A read error may account for a junction end that differs from germline. Here the CDR3 DNA reads TGTGCTAGCAGCTTAGCCGACGGAGAGACCCAGTACTTC. This gives the protein CASSLADGETQYF. This rearrangement joins TRBV7-7 to TRBJ2-5; D gene uncertain. The germline gives CDR1 SSHAT, CDR2 FNYEAQ (reference sequence). The CDR3 consists of 13 residues.

The rearrangement links TRBV5-1 to TRBJ2-7; D tentatively reads TRBD1 or TRBD2 (6 bases each). Trimming removed 7 bases from V and 3 bases from J, with 11 bases in between. CDR3 length equals 12 residues. The V gene's germline CDR1 is SGHRS and CDR2 YFSETQ. The CDR3 region has the DNA TGCGCCAGCGGGGGGCCAAGCTACGAGCAGTACTTC. Translated: CASGGPSYEQYF.

DNA for the CDR3: TGCAGCGTTACAAGTTGGACAGGCCGTAAAAACATTCAGTACTTC. Encoded protein: CSVTSWTGRKNIQYF. This chain connects TRBV29-1 to TRBJ2-4; TRBD1 agrees at 7 bases. Germline lookup yields CDR1 SQVTM and CDR2 ANQGSEA. There are 15 residues in the CDR3. V lost 5 bases, J lost 4 bases, and 11 bases stayed unmatched.

The genes are TRBV27 and TRBJ2-7; 8 positions agree with TRBD2. V was clipped by 6 bases and J by 7 bases; unmatched bases: 14. The CDR3 sequence is 15 residues long. The germline V gene encodes CDR1 MNHEY and CDR2 SMNVEV (reference sequence). The CDR3 loop reads CASSRSGSARLEQYF. CDR3 bases: TGTGCCAGCAGCCGGAGCGGGAGCGCAAGGTTGGAGCAGTACTTC.